Following are 20 T cell receptor beta chains from one sample sequenced in a study of T-cell memory formation after mild COVID-19. TCRdb reanalysed the 5' RACE reads using MiXCR and keeps one entry per CDR3 protein. The table includes 560,000 or so distinct CDR3 sequences, approximately 15% detected once. The sample consisted of PBMCs or a T cell subset sorted from them (not recorded which). The receptors stem from an adult woman who had mild COVID-19 (a few samples of this study predate the infection). Cell type and time point are not known.

The chain carries TRBV10-3 and TRBJ1-1; D uncertain. This CDR3 has 13 amino acids. The V gene lost 6 bases and the J gene lost 0 bases, with 8 bases spanning the gap. Germline-derived CDR1 and CDR2 are ENHRY and SYGVKD. This CDR3 is CAIRKMMNTEAFF. The DNA for the CDR3 is TGTGCCATCAGAAAGATGATGAACACTGAAGCTTTCTTT.

This clonotype was detected many times. The chain recombines TRBV15 with TRBJ1-5; D is possibly TRBD1 (6 bases). This CDR3 has 14 amino acids. CDR1 LNHNV and CDR2 YYDKDF come from the germline V gene (reference sequence). Trimming shortened V by 5 bases and J by 0 bases, and 8 bases separated the two germline ends. In DNA form, the CDR3 reads TGTGCCACCAGCCCGGACAGTAGCAATCAGCCCCAGCATTTT. Amino acid sequence: CATSPDSSNQPQHF.

The V call is TRBV7-9, the J call TRBJ2-7, with TRBD2 matching 10 bases. The CDR3 is made up of 15 amino acids. The germline V gene has CDR1 SEHNR and CDR2 FQNEAQ (reference sequence). Trimming cost V 5 bases and J 4 bases; bases outside gene matches: 8. The CDR3 sequence is CASSPGASGSYEQYF. In DNA, the CDR3 is TGTGCCAGCAGCCCTGGGGCTAGCGGGAGTTACGAGCAGTACTTC.

The chain combines TRBV6-6 with TRBJ1-2, with a weak D call TRBD1 (5 bases). The CDR3 has 12 residues. V lost 8 bases to trimming and J lost 4 bases, with 11 bases between them. Germline CDR1 is MNHNY and CDR2 is SVGAGI (reference sequence). CDR3 DNA sequence: TGTGCCAGCGAGGGGTTGAGCTATGGCTACACCTTC. As protein: CASEGLSYGYTF.

There are a few counts of this clonotype. The chain couples TRBV20-1 to TRBJ2-7, with 8 bases fitting TRBD1. Germline loops: CDR1 DFQATT, CDR2 SNEGSKA (reference sequence). This CDR3 is built from 13 residues. With V trimmed by 6 bases and J by 2 bases, 6 bases remained unmatched. The CDR3 loop reads CSAQRQGTYEQYF. As DNA, the CDR3 is TGCAGTGCACAGCGACAGGGGACCTACGAGCAGTACTTC.

This clonotype was detected many times. CDR3 nucleotides: TGTGCCAGCAGCACGGGAGACTCCTACGAGCAGTACTTC. Protein product: CASSTGDSYEQYF. This chain links TRBV7-6 with TRBJ2-7, with D perhaps matching TRBD2 (6 bases). The CDR3 has 13 amino acids. V was shortened by 5 bases and J by 0 bases, with 8 bases between the two germline ends. Germline V lookup: CDR1 SGHVS, CDR2 FNYEAQ.

V is TRBV3-1 and J is TRBJ2-1; unclear D gene. V gave up 0 bases and J gave up 0 bases, with 9 bases separating them. This CDR3 contains 16 residues. Germline V lookup: CDR1 LGHDT, CDR2 YNNKEL (reference sequence). In nucleotides, the CDR3 is TGTGCCAGCAGCCAAGAGCGGTTCCTCTCCTACAATGAGCAGTTCTTC. Amino acids: CASSQERFLSYNEQFF.

The chain has TRBV2 and TRBJ1-6, with 8 nucleotides matching TRBD1. V lost 7 bases, J lost 10 bases, and 6 bases stayed unmatched. Germline CDR1 SNHLY, CDR2 FYNNEI. CDR3 length equals 13 residues. CDR3 protein: CASIGTGLSPLHF. The CDR3 nucleotides are TGTGCCAGCATCGGGACAGGTCTGTCACCCCTCCACTTT.

The sample holds a few counts of this clonotype. The rearrangement links TRBV9 to TRBJ2-1; 12 nucleotides line up with TRBD2. Germline lookup yields CDR1 SGDLS and CDR2 YYNGEE. The CDR3 has 18 amino acids. With V trimmed by 1 base and J by 7 bases, 12 bases remained unmatched. CDR3 in amino acids: CASSVSGLAGSGGNEQFF. The CDR3 nucleotides are TGTGCCAGCAGCGTATCGGGACTAGCGGGTAGCGGAGGAAATGAGCAGTTCTTC.

This clonotype has just a few counts. This CDR3 is CASSQNRFLGYTF. The CDR3 region has the DNA TGCGCCAGCAGCCAAAACAGGTTTTTGGGCTACACCTTC. The rearrangement joins TRBV5-1 to TRBJ1-2, with a tentative D call TRBD1 (5 bases). CDR1 SGHRS and CDR2 YFSETQ come from the germline V gene. The V end lost 4 bases, the J end lost 8 bases, and 15 bases lay between the germline ends. The CDR3 sequence is 13 residues long. Full variable domain (rest looked up from reference TRBV5-1 and TRBJ1-2): KAGVTQTPRYLIKTRGQQVTLSCSPISGHRSVSWYQQTPGQGLQFLFEYFSETQRNKGNFPGRFSGRQFSNSRSEMNVSTLELGDSALYLCASSQNRFLGYTFGSGTRLTVV.

This clonotype was observed a few times. V gene TRBV6-5 combines with J gene TRBJ2-5; 11 bases match TRBD2. The CDR3 loop spans 16 amino acids. Germline CDR1 is MNHEY and CDR2 is SVGAGI. V trimming: 1 base; J trimming: 5 bases; junction bases outside the gene matches: 6. The CDR3 DNA reads TGTGCCAGCAGTTACTTAGCGGGAGGGCCGAGGGAGACCCAGTACTTC. Amino acid sequence: CASSYLAGGPRETQYF.

This clonotype was counted between two and nine times. V is TRBV4-3 and J is TRBJ2-1; tentatively, D is TRBD1 (6 bases). The CDR3 runs to 15 residues. V was cut by 4 bases and J by 1 base, with 11 bases left in between. Germline assignment: CDR1 LGHNA and CDR2 YSLEER. The CDR3 reads CASSLYRVSYNEQFF. DNA of the CDR3: TGCGCCAGCAGCCTGTACAGGGTTTCCTACAATGAGCAGTTCTTC.

The V and J genes are TRBV5-1 and TRBJ2-5; possibly TRBD2 for D (7 bases). This CDR3 is built from 13 residues. V was trimmed by 5 bases and J by 4 bases, leaving 12 bases between them. The germline V gene encodes CDR1 SGHRS and CDR2 YFSETQ. In nucleotides, the CDR3 is TGCGCCAGCAGTCGGGGGGCCGGAGAGACCCAGTACTTC. Residues: CASSRGAGETQYF.

The J gene is TRBJ2-7, the V gene TRBV11-3; D is undetermined. The germline V and J ends were trimmed by 4 bases and 2 bases, with 6 bases remaining between them. Germline values: CDR1 SGHNT, CDR2 YENEEA. This CDR3 contains 12 residues. The CDR3, as DNA: TGTGCCAGCAGCTGGGATCCCTACGAGCAGTACTTC. It translates to CASSWDPYEQYF.

In this sample, this clonotype turned up a few times. The rearrangement joins TRBV29-1 to TRBJ1-1, with D hard to call. The CDR3 runs 10 residues. V was pared by 4 bases and J by 5 bases, with 5 bases between. Germline V gives CDR1 SQVTM, CDR2 ANQGSEA. The CDR3 region has the DNA TGCAGCGTTGTTGGTACTGAAGCTTTCTTT. Amino acid sequence: CSVVGTEAFF.

The chain employs TRBV7-9 and TRBJ1-1; the D gene is possibly TRBD1 (5 bases). Germline values: CDR1 SEHNR, CDR2 FQNEAQ (reference sequence). This CDR3 contains 15 residues. V was cut by 8 bases and J by 6 bases, with 22 bases left in between. CDR3 sequence reads: CASSPRTSGNAEAFF. The CDR3, as DNA: TGTGCCAGCTCCCCTAGGACCTCAGGGAATGCTGAAGCTTTCTTT.

The chain combines TRBV7-8 with TRBJ2-3; TRBD2 agrees at 11 bases. The V segment lost 4 bases and the J segment 3 bases; nucleotides outside the gene matches: 12. CDR3 length: 18 residues. CDR1 SGHVS and CDR2 FQNEAQ come from the germline V gene. As DNA, the CDR3 is TGTGCCAGCAGCTCCCTCAGACTCACTAGCGGGAGAACAGATACGCAGTATTTT. Its translation: CASSSLRLTSGRTDTQYF.

This clonotype showed up just a few times. The chain combines TRBV2 with TRBJ2-1; TRBD1 matches 8 bases. This CDR3 comprises 19 residues. Germline V gene sequence: CDR1 SNHLY, CDR2 FYNNEI. V lost 0 bases to trimming and J lost 3 bases; unmatched junction nucleotides: 13. CDR3 protein: CASSEAYGQGGPYYNEQFF. The DNA for the CDR3 is TGTGCCAGCAGTGAAGCGTACGGACAGGGAGGACCTTACTACAATGAGCAGTTCTTC.

The chain employs TRBV5-1 and TRBJ2-7; no reliable D call. This CDR3 is 14 amino acids long. The germline V gene encodes CDR1 SGHRS and CDR2 YFSETQ. Trimming took off 0 bases at V and 1 base at J, with 8 bases between the two ends. The CDR3 protein is CASSLVSESYEQYF. The DNA for the CDR3 is TGCGCCAGCAGCTTGGTGTCAGAGTCCTACGAGCAGTACTTC.

This clonotype turned up a few times. The chain links TRBV7-9 to TRBJ2-7; D is uncertain. CDR3 length: 11 residues. V was cut by 5 bases and J by 4 bases, with 6 bases left in between. Germline loops: CDR1 SEHNR, CDR2 FQNEAQ (reference sequence). CDR3 residues: CASSAEYEQYF. CDR3 nucleotide sequence: TGTGCCAGCAGCGCCGAATACGAGCAGTACTTC.